This T cell receptor beta chain originates from a study of blood T cell repertoires in COVID-19. Study-wide context: From the United States, Italy and Spain came samples of acute and convalescent COVID-19. Sources were T cells, B-cell-depleted T cells, or PBMCs; the material itself was cDNA or gDNA.

Recovered participants had two consecutive negative NP/OP PCR tests, healthcare professional clearance, or symptom resolution. This CDR3 comprises 12 residues. Trimming cost V 3 bases and J 5 bases, with 8 bases left between them. CDR1 is SGHTA, CDR2 FQGNSA, per germline. The assay was immunoSEQ multiplex PCR, and TCRdb's table has in-frame clones only and misses some. This sample has roughly 330,000 clones, with roughly 87% found just once. Sample: PBMCs or T cells enriched from blood (not recorded which). This chain uses TRBV7-2 with TRBJ2-7, with D perhaps matching TRBD2 (5 bases). The TCR comes from a woman in her 30s who had recovered from COVID-19. CDR3 sequence reads: CASSFLEDEQYF. The CDR3 DNA reads TGTGCCAGCAGCTTCTTGGAGGACGAGCAGTACTTC. The full variable domain, in which reference TRBV7-2 and TRBJ2-7 provide the parts outside the CDR3, is GAGVSQSPSNKVTEKGKDVELRCDPISGHTALYWYRQSLGQGLEFLIYFQGNSAPDKSGLPSDRFSAERTGGSVSTLTIQRTQQEDSAVYLCASSFLEDEQYFGPGTRLTVT.